Listed here are 14 T cell receptor beta chains from one sample, sequenced in a study of blood T cell repertoires in COVID-19. Clones were read by immunoSEQ multiplex PCR, and TCRdb kept only the in-frame ones, dropping some. This sample has some 200,000 clones, with roughly 87% found just once. Sequenced: PBMCs or T cells enriched from blood (not recorded which). Receptors were obtained from a woman aged 25 to 39 who had recovered from COVID-19.

V and J are TRBV10-3 and TRBJ1-5; D ambiguous. CDR1 is ENHRY, CDR2 SYGVKD, per germline. The CDR3 runs 12 residues. Trimming removed 0 bases from V and 10 bases from J, with 7 bases in between. The CDR3 coding sequence is TGTGCCATCAGTGAGTCGACATTTCCCCAGCATTTT. This codes for CAISESTFPQHF.

The rearrangement links TRBV4-3 to TRBJ2-2; 12 bases are shared with TRBD1. Germline V CDR1 and CDR2: LGHNA, YSLEER. This CDR3 is built from 18 residues. J gave up 3 bases and V 0 bases, and 5 bases lay outside the gene matches. CDR3: CASSQETGTGGYTGELFF. CDR3 sequence (DNA): TGCGCCAGCAGCCAAGAAACCGGGACAGGGGGCTACACCGGGGAGCTGTTTTTT.

The chain links TRBV19 to TRBJ1-1, with D possibly being TRBD1 (6 bases). Germline CDR1 LNHDA, CDR2 SQIVND (reference sequence). The CDR3 sequence is 12 residues long. Trimming pared 5 bases from V and 5 bases from J, leaving 9 bases between. The CDR3 coding sequence is TGTGCCAGTAGTCGTCAGGGGACTGAAGCTTTCTTT. Translation: CASSRQGTEAFF.

V gene TRBV6-5 combines with J gene TRBJ1-1; D is unresolved. The length of the CDR3 is 12 residues. Germline CDR1 reads MNHEY; CDR2 reads SVGAGI. V lost 0 bases to trimming and J lost 7 bases, with 6 bases between them. The CDR3 protein is CASSYSFGEAFF. The CDR3 DNA follows: TGTGCCAGCAGTTACTCGTTCGGTGAAGCTTTCTTT.

The chain combines TRBV7-2 with TRBJ1-4; 8 bases fit TRBD1. Per germline, CDR1 SGHTA and CDR2 FQGNSA. Trimming removed 5 bases from V and 5 bases from J; junction bases left unmatched: 4. The CDR3 sequence is 14 residues long. CDR3 loop: CASSIRGRNEKLFF. The DNA of the CDR3 is TGTGCCAGCAGCATCAGGGGGCGCAATGAAAAACTGTTTTTT. Using reference TRBV7-2 and TRBJ1-4 for the parts outside the CDR3, the full variable domain is GAGVSQSPSNKVTEKGKDVELRCDPISGHTALYWYRQSLGQGLEFLIYFQGNSAPDKSGLPSDRFSAERTGGSVSTLTIQRTQQEDSAVYLCASSIRGRNEKLFFGSGTQLSVL.

The chain recombines TRBV7-6 with TRBJ2-7; the D gene is possibly TRBD1 (5 bases). Germline lookup yields CDR1 SGHVS and CDR2 FNYEAQ. V dropped 6 bases and J dropped 2 bases, with 23 bases sitting between them. The CDR3 totals 17 residues. The DNA of the CDR3 is TGTGCCAGCAGTCACAAATTCCAGGGTTTAGGCCCCTACGAGCAGTACTTC. This gives the protein CASSHKFQGLGPYEQYF.

The chain combines TRBV7-2 with TRBJ2-7, with 8 bases matching TRBD1. This CDR3 is built from 15 residues. From germline, CDR1 is SGHTA and CDR2 FQGNSA. With 6 bases clipped from V and 2 bases from J, the junction kept 9 bases outside the gene matches. The CDR3 DNA sequence: TGTGCCAGCAGTTTCGCCGGGACAGGAACCTACGAGCAGTACTTC. Amino acid sequence: CASSFAGTGTYEQYF.

In DNA form, the CDR3 reads TGTGCCAGTAGTATTACCGGGGACACAGATACGCAGTATTTT. Amino acids: CASSITGDTDTQYF. The genes are TRBV19 and TRBJ2-3; a possible D gene is TRBD2 (5 bases). V gave up 3 bases and J gave up 2 bases, with 9 bases separating them. Germline CDR1 LNHDA, CDR2 SQIVND (reference sequence). CDR3 length: 14 amino acids.

V gene TRBV5-4 combines with J gene TRBJ2-1; TRBD2 matches 8 bases. Germline assignment: CDR1 SGHNT and CDR2 YYREEE (reference sequence). V dropped 3 bases and J dropped 4; count of bases not matched to a gene: 6. The CDR3 contains 15 residues. The CDR3 region is CASSSTGLGYNEQFF. DNA of the CDR3: TGTGCCAGCAGCTCTACGGGACTAGGATACAATGAGCAGTTCTTC.

The V gene is TRBV7-2, the J gene TRBJ2-7, with 9 bases that match TRBD2. CDR3 length: 18 amino acids. Trimming took 7 bases from V and 3 from J; bases not matched to a gene: 19. The germline gives CDR1 SGHTA, CDR2 FQGNSA. For the CDR3, the DNA is TGTGCCAGCATAAAGCGGGGGGCCATATTCCACACTAACTACGAGCAGTACTTC. This sequence encodes CASIKRGAIFHTNYEQYF.

This chain joins TRBV18 and TRBJ2-7, with D possibly being TRBD1 (5 bases). V was cut by 4 bases and J by 5 bases, with 9 bases left in between. Germline V CDR1 and CDR2: KGHSH, LQKENI. The CDR3 is 12 amino acids. The CDR3 is CASSLSRDEQYF. The CDR3 coding sequence is TGTGCCAGCTCACTCAGCAGGGACGAGCAGTACTTC.

The rearrangement links TRBV19 to TRBJ2-7; the match to TRBD2 covers 7 bases. Looked up from germline, CDR1 is LNHDA and CDR2 is SQIVND (reference sequence). The CDR3 totals 15 residues. J gave up 1 base and V 2 bases, and 5 bases lay outside the gene matches. The CDR3, as DNA: TGTGCCAGTAGTATAATCGCTAGCGGTTCCTACGAGCAGTACTTC. This codes for CASSIIASGSYEQYF. Full variable domain (outside the CDR3, taken from reference TRBV19 and TRBJ2-7): DGGITQSPKYLFRKEGQNVTLSCEQNLNHDAMYWYRQDPGQGLRLIYYSQIVNDFQKGDIAEGYSVSREKKESFPLTVTSAQKNPTAFYLCASSIIASGSYEQYFGPGTRLTVT.

The V call is TRBV5-1, the J call TRBJ1-2; a weak D match, TRBD1 (6 bases). The V gene lost 4 bases and the J gene lost 12 bases, with 16 bases spanning the gap. The CDR3 sequence is 12 residues long. Germline V gene data show CDR1 as SGHRS and CDR2 as YFSETQ. The CDR3, as DNA: TGCGCCAGCAGCCCGGCGCAGGGGAACCACACCTTC. This gives the protein CASSPAQGNHTF.

The chain links TRBV23-1 to TRBJ2-1; 13 nucleotides align to TRBD2. TRBV23-1 is labeled an ORF, and its function is uncertain. CDR3 length: 16 residues. V lost 3 bases, J lost 8 bases, and 7 bases stayed unmatched. The CDR3: CASSHGTSGISHEQFF. CDR3 DNA sequence: TGCGCCAGCAGTCATGGGACTAGCGGGATATCCCATGAGCAGTTCTTC.